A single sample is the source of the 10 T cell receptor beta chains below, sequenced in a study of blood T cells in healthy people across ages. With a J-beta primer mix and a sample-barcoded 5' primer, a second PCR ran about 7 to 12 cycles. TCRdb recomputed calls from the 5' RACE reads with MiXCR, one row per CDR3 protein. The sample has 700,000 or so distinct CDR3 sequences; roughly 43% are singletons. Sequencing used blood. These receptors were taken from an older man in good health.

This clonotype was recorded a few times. The CDR3 DNA sequence: TGTGCCAGCAGCCCGAGGGACAGGGCTCCCAATGAGCAGTTCTTC. This translates into CASSPRDRAPNEQFF. This sequence joins TRBV12-3 or TRBV12-4 and TRBJ2-1; 9 bases align to TRBD1. The CDR3 is 15 amino acids. V trimming: 6 bases; J trimming: 6 bases; junction bases outside the gene matches: 9.

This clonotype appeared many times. The CDR3 sequence: CASSPAGFRIFTQYF. CDR3 coding DNA: TGTGCCAGCAGCCCAGCGGGCTTTCGGATATTTACGCAGTATTTT. The genes are TRBV14 and TRBJ2-3; perhaps TRBD2 as D (6 bases). The CDR3 contains 15 residues. Germline V gives CDR1 SGHDN, CDR2 FVKESK. Trimming took off 4 bases at V and 8 bases at J, with 19 bases between the two ends. Full variable domain (rest looked up from reference TRBV14 and TRBJ2-3): EAGVTQFPSHSVIEKGQTVTLRCDPISGHDNLYWYRRVMGKEIKFLLHFVKESKQDESGMPNNRFLAERTGGTYSTLKVQPAELEDSGVYFCASSPAGFRIFTQYFGPGTRLTVL.

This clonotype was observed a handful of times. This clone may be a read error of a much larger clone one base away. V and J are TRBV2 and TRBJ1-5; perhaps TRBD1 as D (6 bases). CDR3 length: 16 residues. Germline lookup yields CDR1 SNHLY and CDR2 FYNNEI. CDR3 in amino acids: CANSADRRDSNQPQHF. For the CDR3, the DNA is TGTGCCAACAGTGCCGACAGGCGGGATAGCAATCAGCCCCAGCATTTT.

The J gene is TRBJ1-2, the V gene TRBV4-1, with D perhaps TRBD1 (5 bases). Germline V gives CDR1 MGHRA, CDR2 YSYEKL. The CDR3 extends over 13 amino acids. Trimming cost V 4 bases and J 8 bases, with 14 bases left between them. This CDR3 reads CASSLQGVGGYTF. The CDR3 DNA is TGCGCCAGCAGCCTGCAAGGGGTTGGCGGCTACACCTTC.

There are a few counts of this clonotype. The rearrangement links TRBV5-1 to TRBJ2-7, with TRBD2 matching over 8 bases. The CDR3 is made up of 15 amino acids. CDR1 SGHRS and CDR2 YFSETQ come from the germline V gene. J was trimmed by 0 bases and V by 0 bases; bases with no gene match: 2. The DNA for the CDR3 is TGCGCCAGCAGCTTGGCGCGGGGGGCCTCCTACGAGCAGTACTTC. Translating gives CASSLARGASYEQYF. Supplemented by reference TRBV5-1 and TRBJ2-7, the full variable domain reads KAGVTQTPRYLIKTRGQQVTLSCSPISGHRSVSWYQQTPGQGLQFLFEYFSETQRNKGNFPGRFSGRQFSNSRSEMNVSTLELGDSALYLCASSLARGASYEQYFGPGTRLTVT.

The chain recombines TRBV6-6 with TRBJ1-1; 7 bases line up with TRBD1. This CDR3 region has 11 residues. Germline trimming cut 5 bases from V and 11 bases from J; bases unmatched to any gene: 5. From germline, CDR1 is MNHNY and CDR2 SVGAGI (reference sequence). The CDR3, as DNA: TGTGCCAGCAGTACGGGACAGCCCGCTTTCTTT. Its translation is CASSTGQPAFF.

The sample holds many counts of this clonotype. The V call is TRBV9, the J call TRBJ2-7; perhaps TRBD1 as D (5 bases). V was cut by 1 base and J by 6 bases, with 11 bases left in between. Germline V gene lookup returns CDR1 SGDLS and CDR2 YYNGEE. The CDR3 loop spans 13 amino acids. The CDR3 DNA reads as TGTGCCAGCAGCGTAACAGGTGCGTCCGAGCAGTACTTC. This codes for CASSVTGASEQYF.

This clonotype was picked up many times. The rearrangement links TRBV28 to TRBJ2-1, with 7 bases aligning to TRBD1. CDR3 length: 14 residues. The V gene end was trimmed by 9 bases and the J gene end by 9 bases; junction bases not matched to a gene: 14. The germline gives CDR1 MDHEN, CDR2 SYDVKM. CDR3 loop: CASTGQLMLGEQFF. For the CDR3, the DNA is TGTGCCAGTACGGGACAGCTGATGTTGGGTGAGCAGTTCTTC.

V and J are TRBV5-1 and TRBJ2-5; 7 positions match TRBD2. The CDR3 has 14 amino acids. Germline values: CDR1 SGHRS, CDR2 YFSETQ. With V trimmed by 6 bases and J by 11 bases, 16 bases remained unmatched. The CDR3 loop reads CASNSPGGGNEQYF. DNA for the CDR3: TGCGCCAGCAACTCTCCCGGGGGAGGGAATGAGCAGTACTTC.

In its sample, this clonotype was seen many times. CDR3 nucleotides: TGCGCCAGCAGCTCTGGGACGGGGGAGACCCAGTACTTC. The encoded protein is CASSSGTGETQYF. The chain links TRBV5-1 to TRBJ2-5; D is possibly TRBD1 or TRBD2 (5 bases each). In germline, CDR1 is SGHRS, CDR2 YFSETQ. The length of the CDR3 is 13 residues. Trimming cost V 3 bases and J 5 bases, with 11 bases left between them.